This T cell receptor (beta chain) was identified during a study of shared clonotypes between healthy human individuals. The repertoire was sequenced with immunoSEQ multiplex PCR; TCRdb's copy has only in-frame clones and lacks some. The sample lists roughly 700,000 clones, around 90% seen once, with 34% in the top ten. General observations from the study: Only blood samples were collected, and tissue repertoires likely differ.

About this clone itself: The antigen is not known.

The CDR3 spans 14 residues. Germline values: CDR1 SGDLS, CDR2 YYNGEE. V shed 3 bases and J shed 8 bases, with 14 bases lying between them. Sequenced input: memory CD8+ T cells from PBMCs. The subset: CD45RO+ cells pooled with CCR7-negative TemRA cells. V usage is TRBV9 and J usage is TRBJ1-4; D unclear. This receptor was taken from a man aged 18 to 29 in good health. Some clones in this sample may be carry-over from other donors' samples. As DNA, the CDR3 is TGTGCCAGCAGCGCGGATCCGCGTGAGGAAAAACTGTTTTTT. Protein product: CASSADPREEKLFF.